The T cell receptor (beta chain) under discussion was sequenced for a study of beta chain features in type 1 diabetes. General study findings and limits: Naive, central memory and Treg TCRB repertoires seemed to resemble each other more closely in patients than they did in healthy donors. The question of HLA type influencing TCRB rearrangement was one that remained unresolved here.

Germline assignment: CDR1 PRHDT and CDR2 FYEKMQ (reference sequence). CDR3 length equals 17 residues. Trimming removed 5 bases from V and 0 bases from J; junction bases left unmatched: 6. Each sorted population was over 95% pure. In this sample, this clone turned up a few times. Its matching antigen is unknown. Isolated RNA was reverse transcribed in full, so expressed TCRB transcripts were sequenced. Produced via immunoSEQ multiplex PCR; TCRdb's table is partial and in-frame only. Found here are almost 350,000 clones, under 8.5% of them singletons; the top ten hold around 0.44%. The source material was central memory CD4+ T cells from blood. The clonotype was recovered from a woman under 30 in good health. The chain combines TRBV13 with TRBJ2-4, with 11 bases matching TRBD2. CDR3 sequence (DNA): TGTGCCAGCAGCCGGGGGACTAGCGGAATAGCCAAAAACATTCAGTACTTC. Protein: CASSRGTSGIAKNIQYF. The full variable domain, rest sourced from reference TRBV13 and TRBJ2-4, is AAGVIQSPRHLIKEKRETATLKCYPIPRHDTVYWYQQGPGQDPQFLISFYEKMQSDKGSIPDRFSAQQFSDYHSELNMSSLELGDSALYFCASSRGTSGIAKNIQYFGAGTRLSVL.